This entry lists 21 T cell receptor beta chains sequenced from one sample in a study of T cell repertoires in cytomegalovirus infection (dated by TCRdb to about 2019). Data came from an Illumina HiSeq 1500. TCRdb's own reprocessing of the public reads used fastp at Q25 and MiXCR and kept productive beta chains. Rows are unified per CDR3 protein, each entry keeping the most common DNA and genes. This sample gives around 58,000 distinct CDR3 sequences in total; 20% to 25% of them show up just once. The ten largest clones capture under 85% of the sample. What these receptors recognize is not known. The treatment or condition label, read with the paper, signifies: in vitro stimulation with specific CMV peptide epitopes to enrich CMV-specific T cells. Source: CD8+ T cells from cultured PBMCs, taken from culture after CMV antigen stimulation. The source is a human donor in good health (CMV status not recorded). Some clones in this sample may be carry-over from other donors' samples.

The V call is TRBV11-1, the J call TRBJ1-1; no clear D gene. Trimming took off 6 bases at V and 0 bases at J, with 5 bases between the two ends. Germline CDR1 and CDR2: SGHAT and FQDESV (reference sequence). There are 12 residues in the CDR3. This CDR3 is CASSYLNTEAFF. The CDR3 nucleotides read TGTGCCAGCAGTTATTTGAACACTGAAGCTTTCTTT.

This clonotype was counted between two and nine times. CDR3 residues: CASSEVPQTGRWPGNTIYF. The CDR3 nucleotides are TGTGCCAGCAGTGAAGTCCCTCAGACAGGCAGATGGCCTGGAAACACCATATATTTT. This sequence joins TRBV6-1 and TRBJ1-3; tentative D call: TRBD1 (6 bases). CDR1 and CDR2 (germline): MNHNS, SASEGT. Trimming cost V 1 base and J 2 bases, with 21 bases left between them. The CDR3 extends over 19 amino acids.

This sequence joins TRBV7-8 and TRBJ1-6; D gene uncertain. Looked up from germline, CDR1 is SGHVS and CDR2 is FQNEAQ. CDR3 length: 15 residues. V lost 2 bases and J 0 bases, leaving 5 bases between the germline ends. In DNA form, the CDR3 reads TGTGCCAGCAGCTTAAGGAACTCCTATAATTCACCCCTCCACTTT. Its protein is CASSLRNSYNSPLHF.

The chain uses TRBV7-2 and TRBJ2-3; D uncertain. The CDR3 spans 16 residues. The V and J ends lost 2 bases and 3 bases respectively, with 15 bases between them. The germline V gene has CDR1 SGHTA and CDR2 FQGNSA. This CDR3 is CASSLRTLGYTDTQYF. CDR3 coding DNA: TGTGCCAGCAGCTTAAGGACCCTAGGTTATACAGATACGCAGTATTTT.

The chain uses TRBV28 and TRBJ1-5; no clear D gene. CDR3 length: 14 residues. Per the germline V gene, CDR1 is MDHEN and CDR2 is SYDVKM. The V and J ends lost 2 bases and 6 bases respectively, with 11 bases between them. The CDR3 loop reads CASSLGFRGQPQHF. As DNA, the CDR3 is TGTGCCAGCAGTTTAGGCTTTCGAGGTCAGCCCCAGCATTTT. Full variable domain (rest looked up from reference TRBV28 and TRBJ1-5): DVKVTQSSRYLVKRTGEKVFLECVQDMDHENMFWYRQDPGLGLRLIYFSYDVKMKEKGDIPEGYSVSREKKERFSLILESASTNQTSMYLCASSLGFRGQPQHFGDGTRLSIL.

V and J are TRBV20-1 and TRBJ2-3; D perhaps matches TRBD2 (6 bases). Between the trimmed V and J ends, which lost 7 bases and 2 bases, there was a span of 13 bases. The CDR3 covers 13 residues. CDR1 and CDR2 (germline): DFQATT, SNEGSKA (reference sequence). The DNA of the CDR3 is TGCAGTGAGATAGCGGAGCTCACAGATACGCAGTATTTT. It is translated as CSEIAELTDTQYF.

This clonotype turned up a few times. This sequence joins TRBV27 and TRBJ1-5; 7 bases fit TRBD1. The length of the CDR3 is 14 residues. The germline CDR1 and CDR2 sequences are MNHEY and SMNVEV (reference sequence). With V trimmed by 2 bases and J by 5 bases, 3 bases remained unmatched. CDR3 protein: CASSLRGPDQPQHF. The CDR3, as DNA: TGTGCCAGCAGTTTAAGGGGGCCGGATCAGCCCCAGCATTTT.

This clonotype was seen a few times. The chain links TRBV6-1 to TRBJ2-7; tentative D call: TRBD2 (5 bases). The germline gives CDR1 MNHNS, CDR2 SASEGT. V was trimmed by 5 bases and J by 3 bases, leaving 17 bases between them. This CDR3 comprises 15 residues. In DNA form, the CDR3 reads TGTGCCAGCAGTAAGAGGACTCAAATGGGCTACGAGCAGTACTTC. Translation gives CASSKRTQMGYEQYF.

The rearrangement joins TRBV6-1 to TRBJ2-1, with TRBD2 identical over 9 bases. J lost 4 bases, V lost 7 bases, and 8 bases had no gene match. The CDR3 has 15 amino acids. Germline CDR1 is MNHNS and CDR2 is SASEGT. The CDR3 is CASNAGGGLYNEQFF. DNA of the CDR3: TGTGCCAGCAACGCGGGGGGGGGCCTGTACAATGAGCAGTTCTTC.

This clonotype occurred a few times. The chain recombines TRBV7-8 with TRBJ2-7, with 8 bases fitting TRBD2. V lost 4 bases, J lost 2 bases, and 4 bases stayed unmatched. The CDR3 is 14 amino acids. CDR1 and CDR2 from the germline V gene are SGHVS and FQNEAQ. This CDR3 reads CASSSGLAPYEQYF. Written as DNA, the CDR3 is TGTGCCAGCAGCTCAGGACTAGCCCCCTACGAGCAGTACTTC.

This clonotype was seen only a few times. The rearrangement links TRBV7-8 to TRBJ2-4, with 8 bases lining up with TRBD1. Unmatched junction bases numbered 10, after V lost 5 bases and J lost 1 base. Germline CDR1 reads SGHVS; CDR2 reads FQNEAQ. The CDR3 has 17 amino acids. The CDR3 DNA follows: TGTGCCAGCAGCCCCCGCGGGCAGGGGGCTGCCAAAAACATTCAGTACTTC. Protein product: CASSPRGQGAAKNIQYF.

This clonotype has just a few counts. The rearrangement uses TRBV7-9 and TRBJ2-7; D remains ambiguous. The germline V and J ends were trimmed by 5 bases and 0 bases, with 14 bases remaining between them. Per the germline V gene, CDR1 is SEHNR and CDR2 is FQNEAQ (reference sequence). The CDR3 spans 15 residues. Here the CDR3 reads CASSPAAPSSYEQYF. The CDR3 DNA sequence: TGTGCCAGCAGCCCGGCGGCTCCTAGCTCCTACGAGCAGTACTTC.

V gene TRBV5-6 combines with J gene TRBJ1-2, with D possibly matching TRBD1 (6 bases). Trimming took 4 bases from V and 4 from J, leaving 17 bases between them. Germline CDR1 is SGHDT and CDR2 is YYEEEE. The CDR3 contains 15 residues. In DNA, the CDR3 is TGTGCCAGCAGCCCCCAGACACAGGGAATCTATGGCTACACCTTC. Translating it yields CASSPQTQGIYGYTF.

The CDR3 DNA reads as TGTGCCAGCAGCTGGGCCTCAGGGGGCCAAGAGACCCAGTACTTC. Translating it yields CASSWASGGQETQYF. The chain employs TRBV12-3 or TRBV12-4 and TRBJ2-5; 7 bases fit TRBD1. V was pared by 6 bases and J by 1 base, with 8 bases of the junction left unmatched. This CDR3 spans 15 amino acids.

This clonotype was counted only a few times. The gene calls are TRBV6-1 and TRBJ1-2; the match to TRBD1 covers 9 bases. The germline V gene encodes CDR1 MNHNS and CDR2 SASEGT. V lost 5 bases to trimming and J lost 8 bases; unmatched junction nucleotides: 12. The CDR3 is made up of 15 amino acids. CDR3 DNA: TGTGCCAGCAGTTTTGACGGGGACAGGGCGGAAGGCTACACCTTC. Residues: CASSFDGDRAEGYTF.

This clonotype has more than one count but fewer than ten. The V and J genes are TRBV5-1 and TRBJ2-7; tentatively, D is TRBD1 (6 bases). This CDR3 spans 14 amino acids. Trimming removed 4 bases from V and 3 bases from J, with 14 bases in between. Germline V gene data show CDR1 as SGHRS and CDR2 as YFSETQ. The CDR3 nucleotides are TGCGCCAGCAGCCCGGACAGTGGGGACTACGAGCAGTACTTC. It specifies CASSPDSGDYEQYF.

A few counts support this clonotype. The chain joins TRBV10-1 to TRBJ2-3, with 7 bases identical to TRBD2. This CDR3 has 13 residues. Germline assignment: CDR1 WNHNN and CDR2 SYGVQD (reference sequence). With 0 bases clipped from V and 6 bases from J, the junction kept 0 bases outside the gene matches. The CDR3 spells CASSESGGDTQYF. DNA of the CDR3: TGCGCCAGCAGTGAGTCCGGGGGGGATACGCAGTATTTT.

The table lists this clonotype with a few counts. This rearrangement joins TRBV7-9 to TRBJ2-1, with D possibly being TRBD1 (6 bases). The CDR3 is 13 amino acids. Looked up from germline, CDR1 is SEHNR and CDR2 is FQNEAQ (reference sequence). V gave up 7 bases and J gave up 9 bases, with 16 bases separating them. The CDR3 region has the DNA TGTGCCAGCACCCCCTCCACAGGGCTTGAGCAGTTCTTC. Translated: CASTPSTGLEQFF.

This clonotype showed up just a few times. In DNA, the CDR3 is TGTGCCAGCAGTTTTGGGGGGGCGCCAGAGACCCAGTACTTC. This translates into CASSFGGAPETQYF. The rearrangement links TRBV12-3 or TRBV12-4 to TRBJ2-5, with D tentatively TRBD2 (7 bases). V lost 3 bases and J lost 4, with 12 bases in between. This CDR3 spans 14 amino acids.

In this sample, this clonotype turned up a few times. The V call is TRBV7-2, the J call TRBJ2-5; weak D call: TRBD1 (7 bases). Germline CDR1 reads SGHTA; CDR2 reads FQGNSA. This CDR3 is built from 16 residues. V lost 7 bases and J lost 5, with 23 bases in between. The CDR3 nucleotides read TGTGCCAGCACCGCAGGAGGGGGCGGAATACTGGAGACCCAGTACTTC. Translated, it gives CASTAGGGGILETQYF.

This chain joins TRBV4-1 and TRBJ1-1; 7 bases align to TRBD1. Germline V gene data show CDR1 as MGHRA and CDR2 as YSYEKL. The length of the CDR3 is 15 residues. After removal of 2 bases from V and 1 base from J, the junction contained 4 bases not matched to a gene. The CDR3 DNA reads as TGCGCCAGCAGCCAACCGACAGGGAGGAACACTGAAGCTTTCTTT. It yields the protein CASSQPTGRNTEAFF.